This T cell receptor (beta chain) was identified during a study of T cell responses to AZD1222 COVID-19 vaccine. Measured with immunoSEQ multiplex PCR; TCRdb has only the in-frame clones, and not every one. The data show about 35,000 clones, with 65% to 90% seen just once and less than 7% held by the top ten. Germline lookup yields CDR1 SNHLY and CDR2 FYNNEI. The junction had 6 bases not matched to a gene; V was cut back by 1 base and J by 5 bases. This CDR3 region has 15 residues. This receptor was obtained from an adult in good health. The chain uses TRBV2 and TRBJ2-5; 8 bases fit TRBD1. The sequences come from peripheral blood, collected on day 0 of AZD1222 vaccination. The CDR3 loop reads CASSEGTGYPETQYF. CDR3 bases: TGTGCCAGCAGTGAAGGGACAGGGTATCCGGAGACCCAGTACTTC.